The 32 T cell receptor beta chains given below trace back to one sample, sequenced in a study of blood T cell repertoires in COVID-19 (TCRdb year 2020). The protocol used for the library was the immunoSEQ multiplex PCR assay. Not all clones reach the TCRdb copy of this immuneACCESS table, which keeps in-frame sequences only. Checked studies attribute under half of the gap to unresolved V genes and leave the rest unexplained. In all, the sample holds 200,000 to 250,000 clones, and around 90% of those were seen once. The ten largest clones add up to about 6.3% of the sample. Material: PBMCs or T cells enriched from blood (not recorded which). Source of these receptors: a woman in her 30s with acute COVID-19.

V gene TRBV10-3 combines with J gene TRBJ1-6; the D gene is possibly TRBD1 (6 bases). Trimming pared 3 bases from V and 0 bases from J, leaving 18 bases between. The germline V gene encodes CDR1 ENHRY and CDR2 SYGVKD. This CDR3 spans 19 amino acids. The CDR3 protein is CAISEPARGKSSYNSPLHF. CDR3 sequence (DNA): TGTGCCATCAGTGAACCCGCCAGGGGCAAGAGCTCCTATAATTCACCCCTCCACTTT.

This sequence joins TRBV19 and TRBJ2-1, with no clear D. Trimming took off 5 bases at V and 9 bases at J, with 17 bases between the two ends. This CDR3 is built from 14 residues. From germline, CDR1 is LNHDA and CDR2 SQIVND (reference sequence). The CDR3 loop is CASSSPGFLGEQFF. DNA of the CDR3: TGTGCCAGTAGTTCCCCGGGTTTTTTAGGTGAGCAGTTCTTC.

This sequence joins TRBV6-5 and TRBJ1-5; 9 bases are shared with TRBD1. J lost 7 bases, V lost 6 bases, and 1 base had no gene match. CDR1 MNHEY and CDR2 SVGAGI come from the germline V gene. This CDR3 comprises 12 residues. This CDR3 is CASRQGAQPQHF. DNA for the CDR3: TGTGCCAGCAGACAGGGGGCGCAGCCCCAGCATTTT.

The CDR3 bases are TGTGCCTGGAGGCCAGCGGGGTTCTCCTACGAGCAGTACTTC. It yields the protein CAWRPAGFSYEQYF. The chain has TRBV30 and TRBJ2-7, with TRBD2 identical over 7 bases. The CDR3 sequence is 14 residues long. CDR1 and CDR2 from the germline V gene are GTSNPN and SVGIG (reference sequence). Unmatched junction bases numbered 5, after V lost 3 bases and J lost 0 bases.

This chain connects TRBV6-2 or TRBV6-3 to TRBJ2-7, with 8 bases lining up with TRBD1. With 6 bases clipped from V and 9 bases from J, the junction kept 10 bases outside the gene matches. CDR1 is MNHEY, CDR2 SVGEGT, per germline. This CDR3 comprises 13 residues. The CDR3 DNA reads as TGTGCCAGCAGCCAGACAGGGGTGGTTGGGCAGTACTTC. Amino acids: CASSQTGVVGQYF.

This clone occurred a few times. V gene TRBV6-5 combines with J gene TRBJ2-1; no definite D call. Looked up from germline, CDR1 is MNHEY and CDR2 is SVGAGI. The V gene lost 7 bases and the J gene lost 10 bases, with 11 bases spanning the gap. CDR3 size: 11 residues. CDR3 bases: TGTGCCAGCACCTGGCTGGCCGAGCAGTTCTTC. This gives the protein CASTWLAEQFF.

The chain carries TRBV6-5 and TRBJ1-3, with D possibly matching TRBD1 (5 bases). The CDR3 contains 16 residues. Germline CDR1 is MNHEY and CDR2 is SVGAGI. The ends were cut back, 0 bases at V and 3 bases at J, with 12 bases in the middle. This CDR3 is CASSYSMGQNGNTIYF. The CDR3 nucleotides are TGTGCCAGCAGTTACTCGATGGGGCAGAATGGAAACACCATATATTTT.

The J gene is TRBJ1-2, the V gene TRBV19, with TRBD1 matching over 7 bases. J was trimmed by 3 bases and V by 6 bases; bases with no gene match: 10. CDR3 length: 15 amino acids. CDR1 LNHDA and CDR2 SQIVND come from the germline V gene (reference sequence). CDR3 residues: CASSPDRMLDYGYTF. CDR3 coding DNA: TGTGCCAGTAGCCCGGACAGGATGTTAGACTATGGCTACACCTTC.

The J gene is TRBJ2-4, the V gene TRBV2, with 7 bases that match TRBD2. The CDR3 totals 15 residues. The V and J ends lost 10 bases and 0 bases, in that order; junction bases with no gene match: 9. CDR1 SNHLY and CDR2 FYNNEI come from the germline V gene. This CDR3 is CATKREGLAKNIQYF. The CDR3 DNA reads as TGTGCCACCAAGAGGGAGGGTTTAGCCAAAAACATTCAGTACTTC. The full variable domain, rest sourced from reference TRBV2 and TRBJ2-4, is EPEVTQTPSHQVTQMGQEVILRCVPISNHLYFYWYRQILGQKVEFLVSFYNNEISEKSEIFDDQFSVERPDGSNFTLKIRSTKLEDSAMYFCATKREGLAKNIQYFGAGTRLSVL.

The chain links TRBV7-9 to TRBJ2-3; a weak D match, TRBD1 (6 bases). Trimming took off 7 bases at V and 0 bases at J, with 11 bases between the two ends. Germline V gives CDR1 SEHNR, CDR2 FQNEAQ (reference sequence). The CDR3 spans 14 residues. Here the CDR3 DNA reads TGTGCCAGCACCCGGGACATTAGCACAGATACGCAGTATTTT. It is translated as CASTRDISTDTQYF.

V is TRBV5-1 and J is TRBJ2-1; the D gene is possibly TRBD2 (6 bases). V was cut by 0 bases and J by 6 bases, with 10 bases left in between. In germline, CDR1 is SGHRS, CDR2 YFSETQ. CDR3 length equals 14 residues. This CDR3 reads CASSLETRINEQFF. The CDR3 DNA reads TGCGCCAGCAGCTTGGAGACTAGGATCAATGAGCAGTTCTTC.

The rearrangement links TRBV4-3 to TRBJ2-7; 9 bases fit TRBD1. CDR1 and CDR2 (germline): LGHNA, YSLEER. The CDR3 contains 15 residues. The V and J ends lost 4 bases and 2 bases, in that order; junction bases with no gene match: 6. The CDR3 region has the DNA TGCGCCAGCAGCCGGCAGACAGGGGGTACCTACGAGCAGTACTTC. This codes for CASSRQTGGTYEQYF.

This chain uses TRBV27 with TRBJ1-2; 9 bases are a match to TRBD1. The CDR3 consists of 15 residues. From germline, CDR1 is MNHEY and CDR2 SMNVEV (reference sequence). The V and J ends lost 4 bases and 5 bases, in that order; junction bases with no gene match: 8. The CDR3 spells CASSSGQGKVYGYTF. In DNA, the CDR3 is TGTGCCAGCAGTTCTGGACAGGGGAAAGTGTATGGCTACACCTTC.

The CDR3 loop reads CASSFTGATGTNEKLFF. The DNA of the CDR3 is TGCGCCAGCAGCTTCACAGGTGCGACCGGAACTAATGAAAAACTGTTTTTT. The genes are TRBV5-1 and TRBJ1-4; perhaps TRBD1 as D (5 bases). Looked up from germline, CDR1 is SGHRS and CDR2 is YFSETQ. Trimming pared 2 bases from V and 1 base from J, leaving 15 bases between. This CDR3 is built from 17 residues.

This sequence joins TRBV9 and TRBJ2-1; tentative D call: TRBD2 (8 bases). This CDR3 is built from 16 residues. Germline V CDR1 and CDR2: SGDLS, YYNGEE. Trimming took off 4 bases at V and 8 bases at J, with 22 bases between the two ends. CDR3 in amino acids: CASSLIPGGLVDEQFF. The CDR3 bases are TGTGCCAGCAGCCTCATACCAGGGGGACTAGTCGATGAGCAGTTCTTC.

The chain joins TRBV21-1 to TRBJ1-1. TRBV21-1 is designated a pseudogene. The CDR3 totals 13 residues. DNA of the CDR3: TGTGCCAGCAGCGGGATTGGGAGAACTGAAGCTTTCTTT. Translated, it gives CASSGIGRTEAFF.

The table lists this clone with a few counts. The V and J genes are TRBV5-4 and TRBJ1-2; D is unresolved. Trimming left V 10 bases short and J 3 bases short, with 19 bases between. CDR3 length: 14 residues. The germline CDR1 and CDR2 sequences are SGHNT and YYREEE (reference sequence). CDR3 in DNA: TGTGCCCACAGCCCTGGGAGACGTGACTATGGCTACACCTTC. Translated, it gives CAHSPGRRDYGYTF.

This chain links TRBV4-3 with TRBJ2-1, with D possibly matching TRBD2 (5 bases). The CDR3 loop spans 13 amino acids. V lost 4 bases and J lost 9, with 13 bases in between. CDR1 and CDR2 (germline): LGHNA, YSLEER. The CDR3 bases are TGCGCCAGCAGCCTTACCGGAGGCCGTGAGCAGTTCTTC. It specifies CASSLTGGREQFF.

This clone was seen just once. The rearrangement links TRBV5-1 to TRBJ1-1; 7 nucleotides agree with TRBD1. CDR1 is SGHRS and CDR2 is YFSETQ in the germline V gene. This CDR3 is built from 13 residues. J lost 5 bases, V lost 2 bases, and 3 bases had no gene match. This CDR3 reads CASSFPGGTEAFF. The CDR3 region has the DNA TGCGCCAGCAGCTTCCCAGGGGGGACTGAAGCTTTCTTT.

This chain joins TRBV7-6 and TRBJ2-7; 9 nucleotides match TRBD1. With 5 bases clipped from V and 2 bases from J, the junction kept 4 bases outside the gene matches. The CDR3 runs 14 residues. Germline-derived CDR1 and CDR2 are SGHVS and FNYEAQ. The CDR3 reads CASSQGQGAYEQYF. The CDR3 bases are TGTGCCAGCAGCCAGGGACAGGGAGCCTACGAGCAGTACTTC.

The chain is built from TRBV5-1 and TRBJ1-2; 7 nucleotides line up with TRBD1. With 0 bases clipped from V and 0 bases from J, the junction kept 11 bases outside the gene matches. CDR1 and CDR2 (germline): SGHRS, YFSETQ. The CDR3 totals 18 residues. The CDR3 region is CASSLAGPARGANYGYTF. The CDR3 DNA reads TGCGCCAGCAGCTTGGCCGGTCCCGCCAGGGGGGCTAACTATGGCTACACCTTC.

The rearrangement joins TRBV6-5 to TRBJ2-3; 8 bases agree with TRBD1. The germline V gene encodes CDR1 MNHEY and CDR2 SVGAGI. The V gene end was trimmed by 10 bases and the J gene end by 3 bases; junction bases not matched to a gene: 3. The CDR3 covers 12 residues. The CDR3 coding sequence is TGTGCCACCGGACAGGGAACAGATACGCAGTATTTT. Translated: CATGQGTDTQYF.

The chain is built from TRBV2 and TRBJ1-5, with 9 bases lining up with TRBD1. CDR3 length: 15 amino acids. Losses at the gene ends were 4 bases for V and 7 bases for J; bases not matched to a gene: 8. Per the germline V gene, CDR1 is SNHLY and CDR2 is FYNNEI. In DNA, the CDR3 is TGTGCCAGCAGTGGGGACAGGGTTACCAAGCAGCCCCAGCATTTT. Amino acid sequence: CASSGDRVTKQPQHF.

V usage is TRBV18 and J usage is TRBJ2-3; a weak D match, TRBD1 (5 bases). The CDR3 length is 16 residues. Germline values: CDR1 KGHSH, CDR2 LQKENI. V was trimmed by 2 bases and J by 2 bases, leaving 14 bases between them. CDR3 residues: CASSPGASEHTDTQYF. CDR3 in DNA: TGTGCCAGCTCACCAGGGGCTTCAGAACACACAGATACGCAGTATTTT.

This chain uses TRBV7-9 with TRBJ1-1, with D tentatively TRBD1 (5 bases). The germline CDR1 and CDR2 sequences are SEHNR and FQNEAQ (reference sequence). Trimming removed 2 bases at V and 0 bases at J, with 10 bases between. The CDR3 totals 15 residues. CDR3 nucleotides: TGTGCCAGCAGCTTATCCCTGACAGTGAACACTGAAGCTTTCTTT. Translation: CASSLSLTVNTEAFF.

The chain couples TRBV7-9 to TRBJ1-4, with TRBD1 matching over 7 bases. This CDR3 is built from 15 residues. V lost 4 bases and J lost 7; bases outside the gene matches: 9. In germline, CDR1 is SEHNR, CDR2 FQNEAQ (reference sequence). CDR3 amino acids: CASSSTGNNREKLFF. The CDR3 DNA sequence: TGTGCCAGCAGCTCGACAGGGAACAACCGTGAAAAACTGTTTTTT. The variable domain in full, completed from reference TRBV7-9 and TRBJ1-4, reads DTGVSQNPRHKITKRGQNVTFRCDPISEHNRLYWYRQTLGQGPEFLTYFQNEAQLEKSRLLSDRFSAERPKGSFSTLEIQRTEQGDSAMYLCASSSTGNNREKLFFGSGTQLSVL.

A single count supports this clone. CDR3 residues: CASSVDSSYNEQFF. The CDR3 bases are TGTGCCAGCAGCGTGGACAGCTCCTACAATGAGCAGTTCTTC. The chain has TRBV11-1 and TRBJ2-1; possibly TRBD1 for D (6 bases). The germline gives CDR1 SGHAT, CDR2 FQDESV (reference sequence). V was trimmed by 5 bases and J by 0 bases, leaving 8 bases between them. The CDR3 sequence is 14 residues long. The complete variable domain, with remaining parts taken from reference TRBV11-1 and TRBJ2-1, reads EAEVAQSPRYKITEKSQAVAFWCDPISGHATLYWYRQILGQGPELLVQFQDESVVDDSQLPKDRFSAERLKGVDSTLKIQPAELGDSAMYLCASSVDSSYNEQFFGPGTRLTVL.

The chain uses TRBV29-1 and TRBJ2-1, with D maybe TRBD1 (6 bases). CDR1 is SQVTM and CDR2 is ANQGSEA in the germline V gene. The CDR3 sequence is 14 residues long. V was cut by 2 bases and J by 7 bases, with 15 bases left in between. In DNA form, the CDR3 reads TGCAGCGTTGAAAGGGGCAGGGGCCTTAATGAGCAGTTCTTC. Protein sequence: CSVERGRGLNEQFF.

There are a few counts of this clone. The genes are TRBV4-1 and TRBJ2-5; 7 positions match TRBD1. CDR1 is MGHRA and CDR2 is YSYEKL in the germline V gene. The V gene end was trimmed by 1 base and the J gene end by 4 bases; junction bases not matched to a gene: 6. The CDR3 is made up of 15 amino acids. The CDR3 DNA is TGCGCCAGCAGCCAAGCCCTGACAGGGATAGAGACCCAGTACTTC. Protein product: CASSQALTGIETQYF.

The rearrangement uses TRBV5-1 and TRBJ1-1, with 7 bases fitting TRBD1. V lost 4 bases, J lost 4 bases, and 7 bases stayed unmatched. The germline CDR1 and CDR2 sequences are SGHRS and YFSETQ. The CDR3 is made up of 14 amino acids. CDR3 protein: CASSRDSSATEAFF. The CDR3 DNA sequence: TGCGCCAGCAGCAGGGACAGCTCGGCCACTGAAGCTTTCTTT.

The chain uses TRBV9 and TRBJ2-7, with 8 bases aligning to TRBD2. V lost 4 bases to trimming and J lost 4 bases; unmatched junction nucleotides: 7. In germline, CDR1 is SGDLS, CDR2 YYNGEE. CDR3 size: 14 residues. The CDR3, as DNA: TGTGCCAGCAGCCCCAGCGGGGGTTCGTACGAGCAGTACTTC. As protein: CASSPSGGSYEQYF. The full variable domain, with the rest looked up from reference TRBV9 and TRBJ2-7, is DSGVTQTPKHLITATGQRVTLRCSPRSGDLSVYWYQQSLDQGLQFLIQYYNGEERAKGNILERFSAQQFPDLHSELNLSSLELGDSALYFCASSPSGGSYEQYFGPGTRLTVT.

This clone was detected once. The CDR3 protein is CASSLIGPGNTEAFF. Here the CDR3 DNA reads TGTGCCAGCAGCTTGATCGGTCCGGGGAACACTGAAGCTTTCTTT. The rearrangement joins TRBV5-4 to TRBJ1-1; D not certain. Germline V CDR1 and CDR2: SGHNT, YYREEE (reference sequence). V was trimmed by 1 base and J by 1 base, leaving 11 bases between them. The CDR3 spans 15 residues.